These 20 T cell receptor beta chains were sequenced from one sample in a study of a mutant IDH1 vaccine in newly diagnosed glioma. Using immunoSEQ multiplex PCR, the repertoire was profiled, and TCRdb retains in-frame clones only, with some absent. The data show roughly 70,000 clones, 84% seen once. Time point reported: week 23, last vaccination. The investigators gave 300 ug of mutant IDH1 20-mer peptide in each vaccine dose, together with topical imiquimod. No antigen has been identified for these receptors. This specimen consisted of PBMCs, obtained from a glioma patient whose treatment included an IDH1 peptide vaccine. Every receptor here comes from a man younger than 35 with glioma.

This clone was found a few times. The chain's CDR3 is CASSSHRVVNTEAFF. In DNA, the CDR3 is TGTGCCAGCAGCTCTCACAGGGTCGTGAACACTGAAGCTTTCTTT. The chain has TRBV7-6 and TRBJ1-1; D perhaps matches TRBD1 (6 bases). Per germline, CDR1 SGHVS and CDR2 FNYEAQ. The CDR3 sequence is 15 residues long. With 4 bases removed from V and 0 bases from J, the gap between germline ends came to 12 bases.

The V and J genes are TRBV9 and TRBJ2-4; either TRBD1 or TRBD2 may supply D (5 bases each). Trimming stripped 0 bases from V and 0 bases from J, with 13 bases between. The germline V gene has CDR1 SGDLS and CDR2 YYNGEE. This CDR3 spans 17 amino acids. The chain's CDR3 is CASSVVRVGEAKNIQYF. The DNA for the CDR3 is TGTGCCAGCAGCGTAGTTCGAGTGGGGGAAGCCAAAAACATTCAGTACTTC.

The chain is built from TRBV19 and TRBJ1-5, with 8 bases matching TRBD1. The germline V gene encodes CDR1 LNHDA and CDR2 SQIVND (reference sequence). J was trimmed by 7 bases and V by 7 bases; bases with no gene match: 12. This CDR3 contains 15 residues. CDR3 DNA sequence: TGTGCCAGTACTCCTGGACAGGGTAGGGTCCAGCCCCAGCATTTT. Protein: CASTPGQGRVQPQHF.

The genes are TRBV29-1 and TRBJ1-1; possibly TRBD1 for D (6 bases). There are 15 residues in the CDR3. Trimming took off 7 bases at V and 6 bases at J, with 24 bases between the two ends. Germline CDR1 is SQVTM and CDR2 is ANQGSEA. The CDR3 spells CSASGTTGRGSEAFF. The CDR3 DNA sequence: TGCAGCGCCTCCGGGACGACAGGTAGGGGCTCTGAAGCTTTCTTT.

The chain uses TRBV9 and TRBJ2-3; D is possibly TRBD1 (5 bases). Deletions cut 1 base from V and 0 bases from J, with 6 bases between. This CDR3 region has 14 residues. Germline V CDR1 and CDR2: SGDLS, YYNGEE. The CDR3 reads CASSVQGSTDTQYF. CDR3 in DNA: TGTGCCAGCAGCGTACAGGGAAGCACAGATACGCAGTATTTT.

The chain links TRBV9 to TRBJ1-2, with TRBD1 matching 8 bases. In germline, CDR1 is SGDLS, CDR2 YYNGEE. V was pared by 4 bases and J by 8 bases, with 7 bases of the junction left unmatched. This CDR3 is 13 amino acids long. The CDR3 reads CASSKGQVGGYTF. The CDR3 region has the DNA TGTGCCAGCAGCAAGGGACAGGTCGGCGGCTACACCTTC.

The CDR3 spells CASSIGLTRGQPQHF. DNA of the CDR3: TGTGCCAGTAGTATTGGCCTAACCCGGGGTCAGCCCCAGCATTTT. This chain connects TRBV19 to TRBJ1-5; D remains ambiguous. Germline lookup yields CDR1 LNHDA and CDR2 SQIVND (reference sequence). V was trimmed by 3 bases and J by 6 bases, leaving 15 bases between them. This CDR3 has 15 amino acids.

The sample holds a few counts of this clone. The genes are TRBV10-2 and TRBJ1-5; no definite D call. CDR3 length equals 12 residues. Trimming shortened V by 3 bases and J by 6 bases, and 6 bases separated the two germline ends. Per the germline V gene, CDR1 is WSHSY and CDR2 is SAAADI. The CDR3 nucleotides read TGCGCCAGCAGTGATGGGATTCAGCCCCAGCATTTT. It yields the protein CASSDGIQPQHF.

This clone was counted only a few times. This chain links TRBV30 with TRBJ1-2; 9 bases are a match to TRBD1. V shed 2 bases, J shed 4 bases, and the junction held 8 bases outside the gene matches. Germline CDR1 is GTSNPN and CDR2 is SVGIG (reference sequence). The CDR3 length is 15 residues. This chain's CDR3 is CAWSRGQGRGYGYTF. For the CDR3, the DNA is TGTGCCTGGAGTAGGGGACAGGGAAGGGGCTATGGCTACACCTTC.

This rearrangement joins TRBV18 to TRBJ1-5; 7 positions match TRBD1. The CDR3 covers 15 residues. After removal of 4 bases from V and 3 bases from J, the junction contained 6 bases not matched to a gene. Germline CDR1 reads KGHSH; CDR2 reads LQKENI. As DNA, the CDR3 is TGTGCCAGCTCACATAGGGACAGAACCAATCAGCCCCAGCATTTT. It translates to CASSHRDRTNQPQHF.

The chain joins TRBV27 to TRBJ1-2; D call uncertain. This CDR3 has 14 residues. Germline CDR1 is MNHEY and CDR2 is SMNVEV (reference sequence). V gave up 3 bases and J gave up 8 bases, with 16 bases separating them. CDR3 DNA sequence: TGTGCCAGCAGTTTGACGGGGTGGCTTAGCGGCTACACCTTC. Protein product: CASSLTGWLSGYTF.

This chain links TRBV18 with TRBJ2-3; D gene uncertain. Germline assignment: CDR1 KGHSH and CDR2 LQKENI. CDR3 length: 13 residues. V lost 2 bases and J lost 3, with 6 bases in between. The CDR3 spells CASSPGDTDTQYF. DNA for the CDR3: TGTGCCAGCTCACCAGGGGATACAGATACGCAGTATTTT.

This clone was counted once. CDR3 sequence reads: CASSQSGNYGYTF. The CDR3 DNA follows: TGTGCCAGCAGCCAGTCGGGAAACTATGGCTACACCTTC. This rearrangement joins TRBV7-2 to TRBJ1-2; D gene uncertain. V was shortened by 5 bases and J by 2 bases, with 9 bases between the two germline ends. From germline, CDR1 is SGHTA and CDR2 FQGNSA. The CDR3 has 13 amino acids.

The CDR3 loop reads CASSQQEAGGTEAFF. The CDR3 bases are TGCGCCAGCAGCCAACAGGAAGCGGGAGGCACTGAAGCTTTCTTT. The rearrangement joins TRBV4-1 to TRBJ1-1; D gene uncertain. Germline assignment: CDR1 MGHRA and CDR2 YSYEKL. The CDR3 extends over 15 amino acids. Trimming pared 2 bases from V and 4 bases from J, leaving 14 bases between.

The DNA of the CDR3 is TGTGCCAGCAGCTTGGAGAGGGGCCAGCCCCAGCATTTT. This sequence encodes CASSLERGQPQHF. The rearrangement links TRBV5-4 to TRBJ1-5; D is perhaps TRBD1 (5 bases). In germline, CDR1 is SGHNT, CDR2 YYREEE (reference sequence). V shed 0 bases and J shed 7 bases, with 8 bases lying between them. The CDR3 spans 13 residues.

V gene TRBV29-1 combines with J gene TRBJ1-1, with D hard to call. The CDR3 length is 12 residues. V shed 6 bases and J shed 4 bases, with 12 bases lying between them. Per the germline V gene, CDR1 is SQVTM and CDR2 is ANQGSEA. CDR3 nucleotide sequence: TGCAGCGTCGTTCAGAGCGGCACTGAAGCTTTCTTT. This translates into CSVVQSGTEAFF. Together with reference TRBV29-1 and TRBJ1-1, the CDR3 gives the full variable domain: SAVISQKPSRDICQRGTSLTIQCQVDSQVTMMFWYRQQPGQSLTLIATANQGSEATYESGFVIDKFPISRPNLTFSTLTVSNMSPEDSSIYLCSVVQSGTEAFFGQGTRLTVV.

The V and J genes are TRBV6-5 and TRBJ1-4; 7 bases are shared with TRBD1. Germline V gene sequence: CDR1 MNHEY, CDR2 SVGAGI. V dropped 0 bases and J dropped 7; count of bases not matched to a gene: 5. CDR3 length: 15 amino acids. The CDR3 DNA is TGTGCCAGCAGTTACTCAGAGGGGGCGGGTGAAAAACTGTTTTTT. It encodes CASSYSEGAGEKLFF.

The chain uses TRBV6-5 and TRBJ2-1; D is unclear. Per germline, CDR1 MNHEY and CDR2 SVGAGI. There are 13 residues in the CDR3. The ends were cut back, 6 bases at V and 0 bases at J, with 6 bases in the middle. CDR3 bases: TGTGCCAGCAGCAGGCCCTCCTACAATGAGCAGTTCTTC. It yields the protein CASSRPSYNEQFF.

This clone was recorded only once. The chain couples TRBV7-9 to TRBJ2-1; D might be TRBD1 (5 bases). Germline V CDR1 and CDR2: SEHNR, FQNEAQ (reference sequence). Trimming removed 0 bases from V and 6 bases from J, with 12 bases in between. The CDR3 is made up of 15 amino acids. The CDR3 loop is CASSLAGLGPNEQFF. The CDR3 DNA is TGTGCCAGCAGCTTAGCGGGTCTGGGGCCCAATGAGCAGTTCTTC.

Remarks on this clone: The junction shows a germline mismatch at one end, possibly a read error. The chain carries TRBV7-9 and TRBJ2-1, with 11 bases aligning to TRBD2. Germline CDR1 SEHNR, CDR2 FQNEAQ (reference sequence). CDR3 size: 16 residues. CDR3 in amino acids: CASSIAGGQVYNEQFF. The CDR3 DNA is TGTGCCAGCAGCATAGCGGGGGGGCAGGTCTACAATGAGCAGTTCTTC. The variable domain in full, completed from reference TRBV7-9 and TRBJ2-1, reads DTGVSQNPRHKITKRGQNVTFRCDPISEHNRLYWYRQTLGQGPEFLTYFQNEAQLEKSRLLSDRFSAERPKGSFSTLEIQRTEQGDSAMYLCASSIAGGQVYNEQFFGPGTRLTVL.